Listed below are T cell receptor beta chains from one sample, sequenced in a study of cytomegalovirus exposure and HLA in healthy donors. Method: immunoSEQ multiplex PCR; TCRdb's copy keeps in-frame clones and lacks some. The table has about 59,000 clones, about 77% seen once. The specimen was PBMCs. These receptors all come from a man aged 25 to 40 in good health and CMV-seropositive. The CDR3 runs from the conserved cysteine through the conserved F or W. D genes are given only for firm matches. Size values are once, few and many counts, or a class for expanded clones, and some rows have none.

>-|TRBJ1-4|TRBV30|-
TGTGCCTGGAGTACTACTAATGAAAAACTGTTTTTT
CAWSTTNEKLFF
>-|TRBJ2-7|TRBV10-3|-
TGTGCCATCAGTGAGTCTGTAGGAGCCGTCTCCTACGAGCAGTACTTC
CAISESVGAVSYEQYF
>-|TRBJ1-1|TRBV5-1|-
TGCGCCAGCAGCTTGGCAGGGGCTAGGATAAACACTGAAGCTTTCTTT
CASSLAGARINTEAFF
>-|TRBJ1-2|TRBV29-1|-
TGCAGCGAGAGAACAGGGACGCGCGGCTACACCTTC
CSERTGTRGYTF
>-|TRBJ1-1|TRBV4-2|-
TGTGCCAGCAGCCACGAAGGACAGAACACTGGAGCTTTCTTT
CASSHEGQNTGAFF
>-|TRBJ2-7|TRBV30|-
TGTGCCTGGAGTGTTGTAGACAGACCTTTTAGGGAGCAGTACTTC
CAWSVVDRPFREQYF
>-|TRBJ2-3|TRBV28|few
TGTGCCAGCAGTTTCTTGGCGGGCACAGATACGCAGTATTTT
CASSFLAGTDTQYF
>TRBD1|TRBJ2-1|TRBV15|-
TGTGCCACCAGCGGCGGGACAGGGGCTGGGAATGAGCAGTTCTTC
CATSGGTGAGNEQFF
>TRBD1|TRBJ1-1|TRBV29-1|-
TGCAGCGTTACAGGGGGAAGTAGGACTGAAGCTTTCTTT
CSVTGGSRTEAFF
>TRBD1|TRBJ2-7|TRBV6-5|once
TGTGCCAGCAGAGCACTTACAGGGGACGAGCAGTACTTC
CASRALTGDEQYF
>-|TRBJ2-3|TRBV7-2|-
TGTGCCAGCAGCTTAGCGCCTAGAGATACGCAGTATTTT
CASSLAPRDTQYF
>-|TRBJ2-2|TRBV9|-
TGTGCCAGCAGCTCCAGGGCCGCCGGGGAGCTGTTTTTT
CASSSRAAGELFF
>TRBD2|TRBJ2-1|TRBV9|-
TGTGCCAGCAGCGTAGTCGGGACTAGCGGGAGAAGGGAGCAGTTCTTC
CASSVVGTSGRREQFF